This T cell receptor (beta chain) was observed in a study of blood T cell repertoires in COVID-19. In the study overall: Samples taken during acute and convalescent COVID-19 were collected in the United States, Italy and Spain. Nucleic acid was either cDNA or gDNA, and it came from T cells, B-cell-depleted T cells, or PBMCs.

The CDR3 is made up of 15 amino acids. V lost 6 bases, J lost 1 base, and 5 bases stayed unmatched. Germline CDR1 MDHEN, CDR2 SYDVKM. Under the authors' procedure: Reference gene primers were amplified, and this amplification served to estimate nucleated cell counts. The protocol was immunoSEQ multiplex PCR, while the TCRdb copy is restricted to in-frame clones and leaves out a portion. V, J and clone size derive from that table, while D and trimming were established from the DNA sequence. The data contain fewer than 300,000 clones, about four fifths of them singletons. This sequence originates from a woman aged 18-29 years with acute or convalescent COVID-19. The chain recombines TRBV28 with TRBJ2-7, with 11 bases fitting TRBD1. The source material was peripheral blood. CDR3 in amino acids: CASSSRDRGSYEQYF. The CDR3 nucleotides read TGTGCCAGCAGCAGCCGGGACAGGGGGTCCTACGAGCAGTACTTC.